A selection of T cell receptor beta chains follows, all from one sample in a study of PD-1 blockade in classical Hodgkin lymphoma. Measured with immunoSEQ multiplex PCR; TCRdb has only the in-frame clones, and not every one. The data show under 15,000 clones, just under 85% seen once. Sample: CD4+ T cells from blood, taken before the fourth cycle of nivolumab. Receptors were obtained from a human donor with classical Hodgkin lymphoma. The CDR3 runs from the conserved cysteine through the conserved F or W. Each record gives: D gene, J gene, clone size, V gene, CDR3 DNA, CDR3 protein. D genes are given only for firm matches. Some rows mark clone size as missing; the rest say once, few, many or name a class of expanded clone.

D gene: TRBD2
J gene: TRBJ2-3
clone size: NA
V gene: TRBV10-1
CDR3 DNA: TGCGCCAGCAGTGGGTTAGCGGGGGGGAGCACAGATACGCAGTATTTT
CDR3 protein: CASSGLAGGSTDTQYF

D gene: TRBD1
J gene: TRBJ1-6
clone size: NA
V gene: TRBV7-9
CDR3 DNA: TGTGCCAGCAGCTTAGGGGACAGGGGTTTTTCACCCCTCCACTTT
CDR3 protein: CASSLGDRGFSPLHF

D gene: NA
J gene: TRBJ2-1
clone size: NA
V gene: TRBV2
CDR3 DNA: TGTGCCAGCAGTGTCTCTGGCTCGGGTGAGCAGTTCTTC
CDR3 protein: CASSVSGSGEQFF

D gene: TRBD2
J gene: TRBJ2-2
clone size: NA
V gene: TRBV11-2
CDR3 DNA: TGTGCCAGCAGCCCCCGGGGGAGCGGGGGGAGGGCCGGGGAGCTGTTTTTT
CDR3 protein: CASSPRGSGGRAGELFF

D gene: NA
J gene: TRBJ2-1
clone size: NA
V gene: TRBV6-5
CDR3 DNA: TGTGCCAGCAGTTACTTATCCGGACCCAGGGGTGAGCAGTTCTTC
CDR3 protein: CASSYLSGPRGEQFF

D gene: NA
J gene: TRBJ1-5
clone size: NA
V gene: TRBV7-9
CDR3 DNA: TGTGCCAGCAGCTTAGATAGGGATCAGCCCCAGCATTTT
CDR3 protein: CASSLDRDQPQHF

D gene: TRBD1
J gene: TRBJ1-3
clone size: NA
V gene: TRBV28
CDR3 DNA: TGTGCCAGTACCACAGGGGGCGCTGGAAACACCATATATTTT
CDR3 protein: CASTTGGAGNTIYF

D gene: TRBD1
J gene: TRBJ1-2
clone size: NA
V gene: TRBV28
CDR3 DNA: TGTGCCAGCGCCAGCAGGGGGGAGAAGGAGTATGGCTACACCTTC
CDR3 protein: CASASRGEKEYGYTF

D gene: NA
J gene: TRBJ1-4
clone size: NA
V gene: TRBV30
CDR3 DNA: TGTGCCTGGAGAGGCAGGGACTTGGTTGAAAAACTGTTTTTT
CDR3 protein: CAWRGRDLVEKLFF

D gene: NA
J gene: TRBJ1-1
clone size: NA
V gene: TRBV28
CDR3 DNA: TGTGCCAGCACCCCTCCCCGGGGAATGAACACTGAAGCTTTCTTT
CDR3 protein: CASTPPRGMNTEAFF

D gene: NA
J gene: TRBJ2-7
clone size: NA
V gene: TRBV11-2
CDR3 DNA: TGTGCCAGCAGGTCACCGGGACACGCTGGGAGGCCCTACGAGCAGTACTTC
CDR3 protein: CASRSPGHAGRPYEQYF

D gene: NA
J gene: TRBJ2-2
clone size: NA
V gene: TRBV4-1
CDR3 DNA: TGCGCCAGCAGCCAAGACGGCTCGCTATGGAGGACCGGGGAGCTGTTTTTT
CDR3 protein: CASSQDGSLWRTGELFF

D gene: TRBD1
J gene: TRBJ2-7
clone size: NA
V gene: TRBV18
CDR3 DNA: TGTGCCAGCTCAACCGGGACAGGGTCTGCCTACGAGCAGTACTTC
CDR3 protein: CASSTGTGSAYEQYF

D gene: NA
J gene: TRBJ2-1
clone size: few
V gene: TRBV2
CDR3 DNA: TGTGCCAGCAAACCCGGACCCGCCAATGAGCAGTTCTTC
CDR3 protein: CASKPGPANEQFF

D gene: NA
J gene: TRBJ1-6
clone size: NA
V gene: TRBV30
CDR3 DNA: TGTGCCTGGAGTAGCAGACCAGGTGGGGGCTATAATTCACCCCTCCACTTT
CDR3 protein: CAWSSRPGGGYNSPLHF

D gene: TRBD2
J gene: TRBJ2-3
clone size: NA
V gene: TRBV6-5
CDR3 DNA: TGTGCCAGCAGTTCCCCACGGGGGGTGATAGATACGCAGTATTTT
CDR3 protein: CASSSPRGVIDTQYF

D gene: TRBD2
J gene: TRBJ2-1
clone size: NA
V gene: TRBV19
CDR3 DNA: TGTGCCAGTAGTATAGGGGGGGGCTCCTACAATGAGCAGTTCTTC
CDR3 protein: CASSIGGGSYNEQFF

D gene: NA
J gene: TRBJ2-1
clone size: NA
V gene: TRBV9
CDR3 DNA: TGTGCCAGCAGCGTAGGTGGCTTCCTCTCCTACAATGAGCAGTTCTTC
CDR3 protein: CASSVGGFLSYNEQFF

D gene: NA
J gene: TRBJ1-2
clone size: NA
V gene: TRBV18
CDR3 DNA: TGTGCCAGCTCACCAGACTATGGCTACACCTTC
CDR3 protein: CASSPDYGYTF

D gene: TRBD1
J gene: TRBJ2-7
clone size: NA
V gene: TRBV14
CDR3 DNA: TGTGCCAGCAGCCAGGTTGGACAGGGGCCCCCTTACGAGCAGTACTTC
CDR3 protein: CASSQVGQGPPYEQYF

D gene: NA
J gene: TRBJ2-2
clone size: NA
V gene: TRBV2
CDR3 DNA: TGTGCCAGCAGTGGGATGCGGGGGCGGGCCGGGGAGCTGTTTTTT
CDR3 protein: CASSGMRGRAGELFF

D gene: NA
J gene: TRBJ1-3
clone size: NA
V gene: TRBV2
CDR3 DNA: TGTGCCAGCAGTGGCGTGGTGGGGACATTCGGCAAGGGAAACACCATATATTTT
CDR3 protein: CASSGVVGTFGKGNTIYF

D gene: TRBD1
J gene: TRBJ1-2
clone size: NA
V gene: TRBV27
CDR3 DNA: TGTGCCAGCAGTTTCATTGCAGGGGGCGTCTTGGGCTACACCTTC
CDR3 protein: CASSFIAGGVLGYTF

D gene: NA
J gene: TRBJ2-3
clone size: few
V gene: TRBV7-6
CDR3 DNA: TGTGCCAGCAGCTTAGGGAGCGTCTCAACAGATACGCAGTATTTT
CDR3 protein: CASSLGSVSTDTQYF

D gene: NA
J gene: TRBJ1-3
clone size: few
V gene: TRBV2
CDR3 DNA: TGTGCCACCTTAGGGAGGGAGACTCCTGGAAACACCATATATTTT
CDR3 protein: CATLGRETPGNTIYF

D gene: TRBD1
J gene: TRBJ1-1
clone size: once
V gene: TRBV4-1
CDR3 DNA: TGCGCCAGCAGCCCCCGGGACAGGGCGAACACTGAAGCTTTCTTT
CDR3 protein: CASSPRDRANTEAFF